The 27 T cell receptor beta chains in this list originate from one sample, sequenced in a study of cytomegalovirus exposure and HLA in healthy donors. The PCR had 60 Vbeta and 13 Jbeta primers. Using immunoSEQ multiplex PCR, the repertoire was profiled, and TCRdb retains in-frame clones only, with some absent. The data show 35,000 to 45,000 clones, with roughly three quarters seen just once and 5% to 8% held by the top ten. Sample: PBMCs. These TCRs come from a man under 40 in good health and CMV-seronegative.

This chain links TRBV5-4 with TRBJ2-2; 15 bases align to TRBD2. V trimming: 4 bases; J trimming: 5 bases; junction bases outside the gene matches: 9. CDR1 SGHNT and CDR2 YYREEE come from the germline V gene (reference sequence). The CDR3 consists of 18 residues. The CDR3 DNA reads as TGTGCCAGCAGCACCGGACTAGCGGGGGGGCTAGGGACCGGGGAGCTGTTTTTT. Protein product: CASSTGLAGGLGTGELFF.

The chain uses TRBV4-1 and TRBJ2-5; D is ambiguous. V lost 2 bases to trimming and J lost 2 bases, with 6 bases between them. The germline gives CDR1 MGHRA, CDR2 YSYEKL. The length of the CDR3 is 13 residues. CDR3: CASSQWRQETQYF. The CDR3 DNA sequence: TGCGCCAGCAGCCAATGGCGGCAAGAGACCCAGTACTTC.

V gene TRBV6-1 combines with J gene TRBJ1-5, with a weak D call TRBD1 (6 bases). The length of the CDR3 is 14 residues. V was shortened by 6 bases and J by 3 bases, with 12 bases between the two germline ends. In germline, CDR1 is MNHNS, CDR2 SASEGT. CDR3 nucleotide sequence: TGTGCCAGCAGAGGAACAGGGTACAATCAGCCCCAGCATTTT. Its translation: CASRGTGYNQPQHF.

The V and J genes are TRBV5-1 and TRBJ1-1, with 7 nucleotides matching TRBD1. V trimming: 4 bases; J trimming: 10 bases; junction bases outside the gene matches: 16. The CDR3 is 15 residues long. Germline values: CDR1 SGHRS, CDR2 YFSETQ. CDR3 residues: CASSPDRRDSGIAFF. CDR3 coding DNA: TGCGCCAGCAGCCCCGACCGGAGGGACAGCGGCATAGCTTTCTTT. The whole variable domain, filled in from reference TRBV5-1 and TRBJ1-1, reads KAGVTQTPRYLIKTRGQQVTLSCSPISGHRSVSWYQQTPGQGLQFLFEYFSETQRNKGNFPGRFSGRQFSNSRSEMNVSTLELGDSALYLCASSPDRRDSGIAFFGQGTRLTVV.

This sequence joins TRBV5-1 and TRBJ1-5; TRBD1 agrees at 8 bases. V trimming: 4 bases; J trimming: 2 bases; junction bases outside the gene matches: 2. Looked up from germline, CDR1 is SGHRS and CDR2 is YFSETQ. CDR3 length: 14 amino acids. The chain's CDR3 is CASSEQGGNQPQHF. The CDR3 coding sequence is TGCGCCAGCAGCGAACAGGGGGGCAATCAGCCCCAGCATTTT.

This chain links TRBV7-6 with TRBJ1-3, with D perhaps TRBD1 (6 bases). There are 14 residues in the CDR3. Trimming took 4 bases from V and 4 from J, leaving 11 bases between them. Germline loops: CDR1 SGHVS, CDR2 FNYEAQ. The CDR3 here is CASSWAGAGNTIYF. CDR3 in DNA: TGTGCCAGCAGCTGGGCAGGGGCGGGAAACACCATATATTTT.

The chain carries TRBV25-1 and TRBJ2-7; tentatively, D is TRBD1 (6 bases). Germline V gives CDR1 MGHDK, CDR2 SYGVNS. V was cut by 6 bases and J by 5 bases, with 14 bases left in between. The CDR3 contains 13 residues. This chain's CDR3 is CASRGRGRHEQYF. The DNA of the CDR3 is TGTGCCAGCAGGGGCAGGGGAAGGCACGAGCAGTACTTC.

This clone was found once. Written as DNA, the CDR3 is TGTGCCAGCAGTGAAGGTAACAGGTACACAGATACGCAGTATTTT. This encodes CASSEGNRYTDTQYF. The chain is built from TRBV6-1 and TRBJ2-3; D possibly corresponds to TRBD1 (5 bases). V lost 1 base, J lost 2 bases, and 10 bases lay in between. The V gene's germline CDR1 is MNHNS and CDR2 SASEGT. The CDR3 contains 15 residues.

The CDR3: CASSPLAGVWYEQYF. The CDR3 region has the DNA TGTGCCAGCAGTCCCCTAGCGGGAGTATGGTATGAGCAGTACTTC. V is TRBV6-5 and J is TRBJ2-7, with 10 bases aligning to TRBD2. Germline V gene data show CDR1 as MNHEY and CDR2 as SVGAGI. The CDR3 runs 15 residues. V shed 5 bases, J shed 7 bases, and the junction held 11 bases outside the gene matches.

The genes are TRBV6-1 and TRBJ1-3; 7 bases are a match to TRBD1. This CDR3 contains 14 residues. Unmatched junction bases numbered 6, after V lost 6 bases and J lost 4 bases. The V gene's germline CDR1 is MNHNS and CDR2 SASEGT. The CDR3 DNA follows: TGTGCCAGCAGATTCAGAGGGGGCGGAAACACCATATATTTT. It translates to CASRFRGGGNTIYF.

V is TRBV30 and J is TRBJ1-6, with D perhaps TRBD1 (6 bases). The germline V gene has CDR1 GTSNPN and CDR2 SVGIG (reference sequence). V lost 0 bases, J lost 10 bases, and 13 bases lay in between. This CDR3 has 14 residues. The CDR3 sequence is CAWSVRGGGSPLHF. The CDR3 nucleotides read TGTGCCTGGAGTGTACGAGGGGGTGGATCACCCCTCCACTTT.

The rearrangement joins TRBV5-6 to TRBJ1-1; no clear D. Trimming cost V 5 bases and J 8 bases, with 13 bases left between them. Germline-derived CDR1 and CDR2 are SGHDT and YYEEEE. The CDR3 extends over 12 amino acids. This chain's CDR3 is CASRTGRGEAFF. CDR3 sequence (DNA): TGTGCCAGCAGAACCGGACGGGGAGAAGCTTTCTTT.

The genes are TRBV29-1 and TRBJ2-2; 7 positions agree with TRBD1. V lost 4 bases to trimming and J lost 1 base; unmatched junction nucleotides: 9. The CDR3 extends over 16 amino acids. The V gene's germline CDR1 is SQVTM and CDR2 ANQGSEA. The CDR3 region has the DNA TGCAGCGTTGTGCGCACAGGGGCAGGGAACACCGGGGAGCTGTTTTTT. Translated: CSVVRTGAGNTGELFF.

The chain is built from TRBV2 and TRBJ2-7; 7 nucleotides line up with TRBD1. The CDR3 sequence is 13 residues long. Germline-derived CDR1 and CDR2 are SNHLY and FYNNEI. V lost 1 base, J lost 9 bases, and 6 bases stayed unmatched. The CDR3 here is CASSEEGQTGQYF. In nucleotides, the CDR3 is TGTGCCAGCAGTGAAGAGGGACAGACGGGGCAGTACTTC.

This clone was seen only a few times. The chain is built from TRBV6-4 and TRBJ2-3; D is perhaps TRBD1 (5 bases). The CDR3 totals 18 residues. The V and J ends lost 0 bases and 2 bases respectively, with 18 bases between them. Per germline, CDR1 MRHNA and CDR2 SNTAGT. DNA of the CDR3: TGTGCCAGCAGTGACTCGAGCCAGGGATCTGAGGTCACAGATACGCAGTATTTT. Translated, it gives CASSDSSQGSEVTDTQYF.

The chain links TRBV13 to TRBJ2-7; D is possibly TRBD2 (6 bases). Germline loops: CDR1 PRHDT, CDR2 FYEKMQ (reference sequence). The CDR3 runs 15 residues. The germline V and J ends were trimmed by 0 bases and 6 bases, with 15 bases remaining between them. CDR3 region: CASSLGPDYFAEQYF. The CDR3 DNA reads TGTGCCAGCAGCTTAGGCCCGGACTATTTTGCCGAGCAGTACTTC. The entire variable domain, with the rest obtained from reference TRBV13 and TRBJ2-7, is as follows: AAGVIQSPRHLIKEKRETATLKCYPIPRHDTVYWYQQGPGQDPQFLISFYEKMQSDKGSIPDRFSAQQFSDYHSELNMSSLELGDSALYFCASSLGPDYFAEQYFGPGTRLTVT.

The chain links TRBV7-2 to TRBJ2-5, with a tentative D call TRBD2 (6 bases). CDR3 size: 18 residues. Germline loops: CDR1 SGHTA, CDR2 FQGNSA. Trimming left V 0 bases short and J 4 bases short, with 21 bases between. The CDR3 nucleotides read TGTGCCAGCAGCTTAGCCGTTCGGGTTGGCGGGATCCGAGAGACCCAGTACTTC. Its translation: CASSLAVRVGGIRETQYF.

The chain joins TRBV28 to TRBJ1-5; no reliable D call. The germline gives CDR1 MDHEN, CDR2 SYDVKM. Deletions cut 5 bases from V and 3 bases from J, with 5 bases between. The CDR3 totals 12 residues. The CDR3 nucleotides are TGTGCCAGCAGTATGGCCAATCAGCCCCAGCATTTT. The encoded protein is CASSMANQPQHF.

The chain joins TRBV7-2 to TRBJ2-7, with 10 bases lining up with TRBD1. Germline trimming cut 4 bases from V and 6 bases from J; bases unmatched to any gene: 12. Germline CDR1 SGHTA, CDR2 FQGNSA. CDR3 length: 16 amino acids. The CDR3 bases are TGTGCCAGCAGCTCTCCCGGGACAGGGGAATTAGGCGAGCAGTACTTC. It yields the protein CASSSPGTGELGEQYF.

This clone was seen a single time. The chain combines TRBV7-8 with TRBJ2-7; D perhaps matches TRBD1 (6 bases). Germline V gene lookup returns CDR1 SGHVS and CDR2 FQNEAQ. V lost 4 bases to trimming and J lost 2 bases, with 21 bases between them. The CDR3 is 17 residues long. CDR3 sequence (DNA): TGTGCCAGCAGCTCGTTTCCCCGAGGACAGTCTACCTACGAGCAGTACTTC. Protein sequence: CASSSFPRGQSTYEQYF.

V is TRBV18 and J is TRBJ1-1, with TRBD1 as a possible D gene (6 bases). Deletions cut 4 bases from V and 1 base from J, with 13 bases between. Per the germline V gene, CDR1 is KGHSH and CDR2 is LQKENI. The CDR3 has 15 amino acids. In DNA, the CDR3 is TGTGCCAGCTCACGCCTCGGACAGACGAACACTGAAGCTTTCTTT. Translating gives CASSRLGQTNTEAFF.

The gene calls are TRBV10-2 and TRBJ2-3; D remains unclear. V lost 2 bases and J lost 1, with 4 bases in between. The CDR3 totals 13 residues. Germline V gene sequence: CDR1 WSHSY, CDR2 SAAADI. CDR3 residues: CASSETGTDTQYF. CDR3 in DNA: TGCGCCAGCAGTGAGACTGGCACAGATACGCAGTATTTT.

The chain uses TRBV10-2 and TRBJ2-7; 8 bases are shared with TRBD1. Germline-derived CDR1 and CDR2 are WSHSY and SAAADI. V lost 4 bases to trimming and J lost 6 bases; unmatched junction nucleotides: 5. CDR3 length equals 13 residues. The CDR3: CASSGTGWIEQYF. For the CDR3, the DNA is TGCGCCAGCAGTGGGACAGGGTGGATCGAGCAGTACTTC.

This clone was found once. V gene TRBV19 combines with J gene TRBJ1-5; D possibly corresponds to TRBD1 (5 bases). The V and J ends lost 7 bases and 0 bases respectively, with 16 bases between them. Looked up from germline, CDR1 is LNHDA and CDR2 is SQIVND (reference sequence). This CDR3 has 16 amino acids. Written as DNA, the CDR3 is TGTGCCAGTATCCCGAGGGGAGGATATAGCAATCAGCCCCAGCATTTT. Translation gives CASIPRGGYSNQPQHF.

This clone was recorded only once. Written as DNA, the CDR3 is TGTGCCAGCAGCTCCGGGCGGGGGGCCGGGGAGCTGTTTTTT. It yields the protein CASSSGRGAGELFF. The chain is built from TRBV7-8 and TRBJ2-2; TRBD2 matches 8 bases. V lost 4 bases to trimming and J lost 6 bases; unmatched junction nucleotides: 4. This CDR3 is 14 amino acids long. Germline assignment: CDR1 SGHVS and CDR2 FQNEAQ.

This clone was picked up a small number of times. V gene TRBV4-2 combines with J gene TRBJ2-1; 11 bases match TRBD2. With V trimmed by 1 base and J by 10 bases, 9 bases remained unmatched. Germline CDR1 reads LGHNA; CDR2 reads YNFKEQ. CDR3 length: 16 residues. This chain's CDR3 is CASSQVLGTSGREQFF. The CDR3 DNA sequence: TGTGCCAGCAGCCAAGTATTAGGGACTAGCGGAAGGGAGCAGTTCTTC.

The chain uses TRBV27 and TRBJ2-7; D perhaps matches TRBD1 (7 bases). The CDR3 spans 14 residues. With 3 bases removed from V and 3 bases from J, the gap between germline ends came to 12 bases. Germline lookup yields CDR1 MNHEY and CDR2 SMNVEV (reference sequence). The DNA of the CDR3 is TGTGCCAGCAGTTTTACGCGGGACAGCTACGAGCAGTACTTC. Residues: CASSFTRDSYEQYF.